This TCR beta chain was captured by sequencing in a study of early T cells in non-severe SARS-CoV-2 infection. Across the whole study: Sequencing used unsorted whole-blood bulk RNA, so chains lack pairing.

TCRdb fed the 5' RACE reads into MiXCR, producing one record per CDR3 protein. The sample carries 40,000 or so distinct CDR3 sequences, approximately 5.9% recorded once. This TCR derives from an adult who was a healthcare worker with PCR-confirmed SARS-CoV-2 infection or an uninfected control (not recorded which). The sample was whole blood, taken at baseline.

The CDR3 spells CASSPPSRTSGGTDTQYF. The CDR3 DNA sequence: TGTGCCAGCAGCCCGCCTAGTCGTACTAGCGGAGGCACAGATACGCAGTATTTT. This chain uses TRBV11-2 with TRBJ2-3; the match to TRBD2 covers 8 bases. V was pared by 5 bases and J by 1 base, with 14 bases of the junction left unmatched. Germline V gene sequence: CDR1 SGHAT, CDR2 FQNNGV. The CDR3 is 18 residues long.